The subject of this entry is one T cell receptor (beta chain). The antigen is not known. The source of the sample is a study of T cells in pancreatic ductal adenocarcinoma. Overall study results and limits: Blood clonality (about 0.07) did not differ significantly from tumor (about 0.112). Compared with tumor, blood showed more total productive templates and roughly 8.1-fold more clonotypes. Tumor-versus-blood clonality comparisons may be biased toward lower tumor diversity.

Germline V CDR1 and CDR2: SGHDT, YYEEEE. V trimming: 2 bases; J trimming: 6 bases; junction bases outside the gene matches: 11. CDR3 size: 16 residues. The assay was immunoSEQ multiplex PCR, and TCRdb's table has in-frame clones only and misses some. The table records around 94,000 clones, more than 90% of them present only once. Selected pancreatic ductal adenocarcinoma patients had undergone surgery without neoadjuvant therapy. Sequenced input: PBMCs. The V and J genes are TRBV5-6 and TRBJ2-1, with 7 bases fitting TRBD2. The sequence came from a human donor with pancreatic ductal adenocarcinoma. In nucleotides, the CDR3 is TGTGCCAGCAGCTTCCGACTAGCCGGAGAACGCAATGAGCAGTTCTTC. Its translation is CASSFRLAGERNEQFF.